Described below is a single T cell receptor beta chain sequence and its context. The clone's antigen remains unknown. Per-nucleotide qualities are absent, and no much larger clonotype sits a single base away. The data stem from a study of resident and recirculating memory T cells in vitiligo (dated by TCRdb to 2017 to 2018). Looking at the study overall: For TCR beta sequencing, each of 3 stable vitiligo patients provided PBMCs along with epidermis taken by shave biopsy from two lesional and two nonlesional sites. Right before genomic DNA was extracted using the Qiagen DNeasy Blood & Tissue Kit, the samples were homogenized with no cell sorting step. The human TCR beta sequencing was designed to test whether specific clones found in lesional vitiligo skin differed from the clones found in nonlesional skin and in blood. What the study reported, not specific to this receptor: Future mechanistic studies are needed so that the relative contributions of the lesion-infiltrating T cell clones and of human Trm versus Tcm pools can be evaluated. TCR sequences were not conserved across biopsy sites or patients, suggesting that different T cell clones infiltrate different lesions, described as private specificity. No unique dominant TCR clone was detected, and variation in clonality was observed among vitiligo lesions. Overlap and correlation analysis found no significant repertoire overlap between any two biopsies, even biopsies from the same patient, apart from each lesion compared with itself.

A patient's vitiligo counted as stable when the lesions had not changed at all during the previous 6 months. To count as stable, patients also needed to show no confetti depigmentation, which is a clinical sign of active vitiligo. Any patient who had received treatment in the previous three months was excluded. Ficoll density gradient centrifugation was used to isolate PBMCs from heparinized blood, after which the PBMCs were flash-frozen. TCR beta chains were amplified from genomic DNA with the immunoSEQ hsTCRB kit. TCR beta libraries were sequenced on an Illumina MiSeq instrument by the immunoSEQ service. Per the source publication's procedure: Analysis of the repertoire data was performed with the immunoSEQ Analyzer. TCRdb's version of the immuneACCESS table is confined to in-frame rearrangements and falls short of the full clone set. An unresolved V gene accounts for under half of the shortfall where checked; the remainder is of unknown origin. V, J and clone size are taken as reported in that table, and D and trimming were inferred from the DNA itself. This sample is represented by more than 65,000 clones; 80% to 95% of them were singletons. The ten top clones hold just under 5% of the sample.

At the junction V is shortened by 3 bases and J by 0 bases, with 16 bases in between. The germline V gene (reference sequence) gives CDR1 as MNHEY and CDR2 as SMNVEV. Counted from cysteine to phenylalanine, this CDR3 has 17 amino acids. The only DNA kept is the CDR3, 51 bases in frame from the first base. The TCR was taken from a male donor with vitiligo. The receptor chain draws on TRBV27 and TRBJ2-3; possibly the D gene is TRBD2, per 6 matching bases. The sequencing sample was made of blood. The DNA is TGTGCCAGCAGTTTCACCCTGGGACTCACTAGCACAGATACGCAGTATTTT. It codes for CASSFTLGLTSTDTQYF.